The present TCR beta chain was sequenced within a study of cytomegalovirus exposure and HLA in healthy donors. Study-level information: Around 85 million unique TCR sequences came from HLA-typed donors in an early release.

The study ran its PCR with 60 Vbeta and 13 Jbeta primers. Profiled with immunoSEQ multiplex PCR; TCRdb holds only in-frame clones, not every one. The sample comprises about 140,000 clones, roughly three quarters of which are singletons, and roughly 4% rests with the top ten. CDR3 length equals 15 residues. Germline values: CDR1 MNHNS, CDR2 SASEGT. After removal of 6 bases from V and 1 base from J, the junction contained 7 bases not matched to a gene. The sequence came from a man aged 18 to 29 in good health and CMV-seronegative. The sample comprised PBMCs. The V call is TRBV6-1, the J call TRBJ1-1; 8 bases match TRBD1. CDR3 in amino acids: CASSRQGSGNTEAFF. Written as DNA, the CDR3 is TGTGCCAGCAGCCGACAGGGGAGTGGGAACACTGAAGCTTTCTTT.